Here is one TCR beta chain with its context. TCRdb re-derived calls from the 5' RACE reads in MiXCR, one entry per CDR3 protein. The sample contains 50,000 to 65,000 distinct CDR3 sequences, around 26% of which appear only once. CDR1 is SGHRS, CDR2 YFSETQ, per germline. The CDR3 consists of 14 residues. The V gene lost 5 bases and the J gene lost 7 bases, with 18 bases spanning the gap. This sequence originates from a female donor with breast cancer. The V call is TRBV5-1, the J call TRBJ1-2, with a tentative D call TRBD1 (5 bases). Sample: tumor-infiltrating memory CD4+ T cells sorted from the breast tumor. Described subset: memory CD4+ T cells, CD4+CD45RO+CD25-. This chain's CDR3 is CASSFGQNKGGYTF. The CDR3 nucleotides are TGCGCCAGCAGTTTTGGACAAAACAAAGGTGGCTACACCTTC. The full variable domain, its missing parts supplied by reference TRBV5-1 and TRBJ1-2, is KAGVTQTPRYLIKTRGQQVTLSCSPISGHRSVSWYQQTPGQGLQFLFEYFSETQRNKGNFPGRFSGRQFSNSRSEMNVSTLELGDSALYLCASSFGQNKGGYTFGSGTRLTVV.